This T cell receptor beta chain came from a study of blood T cell repertoires in COVID-19 (dated by TCRdb to 2018 to 2020). About the full investigation: Samples covering the acute and convalescent phases of COVID-19 were provided by collaborators in the United States, Italy and Spain. Samples came from the ongoing ImmuneRACE study (first 160 participants) plus 1,254 subjects from 6 global collaborators. HLA class I and class II types, where available, came from metadata supplied by the sample provider rather than from assay-based typing. The prospective study material was composed of cDNA or gDNA derived from T cells, B-cell-depleted T cells, or PBMCs. A freely available public database, intended as a resource for researchers studying the immune response to SARS-CoV-2, is where the repertoires were released. Sample metadata almost always included a de-identified subject ID, COVID-19 status, age in years and sex. The dataset comprised deeply sampled blood TCRbeta repertoires from subjects exposed to, actively infected with, or recovered from COVID-19. Summary of the overall study and its limitations: The quantity of clinical and demographic metadata differed by source and by participant and was supplied without curation.

For this clone: Its recognized antigen is unknown. It has no much larger one-base neighbor in the sample; base qualities were not kept.

The immunoSEQ Assay, a bias-controlled multiplex PCR, was used to amplify TCRbeta CDR3 regions from genomic DNA. The authors' analysis ran thus. The number of nucleated cells in each sample was estimated from the amplification of reference gene primers within the assay. To quantify the absolute abundance of each unique TCRbeta CDR3 rearrangement, sequence reads were collapsed and filtered. Productive Simpson clonality was computed per sample as the square root of Simpson's diversity index over productive rearrangements. Not all clones reach the TCRdb copy of this immuneACCESS table, which keeps in-frame sequences only. Checked studies attribute under half of the gap to unresolved V genes and leave the rest unexplained. The D gene and trimming were derived from the DNA, and the V and J assignments and clone size from that table. This sample gives approximately 200,000 clones in total; 80% to 90% of them show up just once. The ten top clones hold 4.5% to 5.5% of the sample.

Enrolling through a virtual design, the prospective study's participants ranged in age from roughly 18 to 95 years and lived across about two dozen United States geographic areas. To assign participants to cohorts, the prospective study relied on clinical history that participants themselves reported in a screening survey and a study questionnaire. Exposed participants had been in contact, within 2 weeks of entering the study, with a person who had a PCR-confirmed or clinician-diagnosed case of COVID-19. Mobile phlebotomists in the prospective study collected whole blood, serum and a nasopharyngeal or oropharyngeal swab from every participant. Prospective study participants could optionally give additional blood draws and questionnaires over an approximately 2-month period. Blood samples from the prospective study were shipped frozen or at room temperature prior to DNA extraction. The CDR3 sequence holds 13 residues, the cysteine and phenylalanine included. The only DNA kept is the CDR3, 39 bases in frame from the first base. V is cut by 5 bases and J by 6 bases, and the space between the germline ends is 14 bases. The germline V gene (reference sequence) specifies LNHDA as CDR1 and SQIVND as CDR2.

This clonotype was obtained from a woman under 40 who had been exposed to COVID-19. The rearrangement joined TRBV19 to TRBJ2-7; TRBD2 is possibly the D segment (6 matching bases). Sequenced material: PBMCs or T cells enriched from blood (not recorded which). The DNA sequence is as follows: TGTGCCAGTAGTGACCTTCGGGGGAGCGAGCAGTACTTC. Translated, this is CASSDLRGSEQYF.